The 8 T cell receptor beta chains given below trace back to one sample, sequenced in a study of molecular identifiers for immune sequencing clone quantification. TCRdb called the PCR reads again in MiXCR, with one record for every CDR3 protein. The table shows around 470,000 distinct CDR3 sequences, with roughly 25% occurring only once. Sequenced input: naive CD8+ T cells from blood, with Jurkat cell RNA spiked in. Subset of the sample: FACS-sorted CD8+CD4-CCR7+CD45RA+ naive T cells. All receptors derive from a human donor in good health. Some libraries in this study had Jurkat cell RNA spiked in.

In regard to this clonotype: This clone may be a read error of a much larger clone one base away. J is TRBJ2-3 and V is TRBV28, with 10 positions matching TRBD2. The germline V gene has CDR1 MDHEN and CDR2 SYDVKM. CDR3 size: 15 residues. CDR3: CASSLTQRGGDTPYF. CDR3 bases: TGTGCCAGCAGTCTTACTCAGCGGGGGGGAGATACGCCGTATTTT.

This clonotype came up a few times. This chain links TRBV25-1 with TRBJ1-1; the D gene is possibly TRBD1 (5 bases). V shed 3 bases and J shed 1 base, with 9 bases lying between them. Germline CDR1 MGHDK, CDR2 SYGVNS. The CDR3 totals 14 residues. The CDR3 DNA sequence: TGTGCCAGCAGTGAGGGACCAACGAACACTGAAGCTTTCTTT. Translated: CASSEGPTNTEAFF.

The chain links TRBV9 to TRBJ2-3; 7 nucleotides line up with TRBD2. This CDR3 has 15 residues. Germline V lookup: CDR1 SGDLS, CDR2 YYNGEE. J lost 6 bases, V lost 3 bases, and 10 bases had no gene match. The CDR3 is CASSEGQTSYDTQYF. CDR3 in DNA: TGTGCCAGCAGCGAGGGCCAGACTAGCTATGATACGCAGTATTTT.

To note about this clonotype: At one end the junction does not follow the germline gene, possibly because of a read error. This chain connects TRBV6-2 or TRBV6-3 to TRBJ1-5, with 8 bases matching TRBD1. The V gene's germline CDR1 is MNHEY and CDR2 SVGEGT. The CDR3 totals 14 residues. CDR3 region: CASNHGQGRQSQHF. CDR3 coding DNA: TGTGCCAGCAACCATGGACAGGGACGTCAGTCCCAGCATTTT.

V gene TRBV20-1 combines with J gene TRBJ2-2; D is ambiguous. The V gene's germline CDR1 is DFQATT and CDR2 SNEGSKA (reference sequence). The CDR3 sequence is 14 residues long. The V gene lost 0 bases and the J gene lost 2 bases, with 7 bases spanning the gap. The CDR3: CSARDRDNTGELFF. CDR3 nucleotides: TGCAGTGCTAGAGATAGGGATAACACCGGGGAGCTGTTTTTT.

This clonotype came up many times. This rearrangement joins TRBV6-5 to TRBJ2-3; 8 bases agree with TRBD2. The V gene end was trimmed by 5 bases and the J gene end by 3 bases; junction bases not matched to a gene: 7. The germline V gene encodes CDR1 MNHEY and CDR2 SVGAGI. This CDR3 has 15 amino acids. The DNA of the CDR3 is TGTGCCAGCAGTAACACCGGGACTAGTACAGATACGCAGTATTTT. This sequence encodes CASSNTGTSTDTQYF.

The chain carries TRBV13 and TRBJ2-1, with 10 bases identical to TRBD1. CDR1 is PRHDT, CDR2 FYEKMQ, per germline (reference sequence). V gave up 6 bases and J gave up 7 bases; unmatched junction bases: 6. This CDR3 is 14 amino acids long. In DNA, the CDR3 is TGTGCCAGCAGATCCGGGACAGGGGTAAATGAGCAGTTCTTC. Translated: CASRSGTGVNEQFF.

A remark on this clonotype: A much larger clonotype is one base distant, so this may be a read error. The CDR3 ends on some other residue instead of the conserved phenylalanine or tryptophan, so this is likely a read error. V usage is TRBV28 and J usage is TRBJ2-3; maybe TRBD2 (6 bases). V lost 5 bases and J 6 bases, leaving 12 bases between the germline ends. Germline V gives CDR1 MDHEN, CDR2 SYDVKM. CDR3 length: 13 amino acids. The CDR3 region has the DNA TGTGCCAGCAGTCCGCGACTAGTCGATACGCAGTATTCT. Translating gives CASSPRLVDTQYS.